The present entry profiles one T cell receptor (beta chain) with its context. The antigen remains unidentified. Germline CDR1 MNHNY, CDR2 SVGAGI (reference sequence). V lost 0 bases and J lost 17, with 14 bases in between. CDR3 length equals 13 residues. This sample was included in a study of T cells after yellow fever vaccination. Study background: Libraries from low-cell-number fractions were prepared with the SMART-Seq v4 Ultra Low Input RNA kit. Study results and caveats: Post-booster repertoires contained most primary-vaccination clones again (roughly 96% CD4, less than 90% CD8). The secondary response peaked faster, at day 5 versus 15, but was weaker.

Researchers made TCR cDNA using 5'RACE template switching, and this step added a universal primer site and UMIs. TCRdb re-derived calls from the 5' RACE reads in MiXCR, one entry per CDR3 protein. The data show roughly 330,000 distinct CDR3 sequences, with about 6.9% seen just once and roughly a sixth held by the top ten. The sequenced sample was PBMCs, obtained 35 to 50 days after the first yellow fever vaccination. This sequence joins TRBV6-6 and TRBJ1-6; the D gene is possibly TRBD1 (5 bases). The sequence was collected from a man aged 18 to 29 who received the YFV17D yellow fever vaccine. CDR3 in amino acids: CASSYSAGTFFHF. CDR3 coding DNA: TGTGCCAGCAGTTACTCGGCGGGGACCTTTTTCCACTTT.